Below are 5 T cell receptor beta chains sequenced from a single sample in a study of blood T cell repertoires in COVID-19. Using immunoSEQ multiplex PCR, the repertoire was profiled, and TCRdb retains in-frame clones only, with some absent. Among about 200,000 clones listed, 80% to 90% were seen once. The specimen was peripheral blood. These TCRs come from a woman older than 75 with acute or convalescent COVID-19.

This sequence joins TRBV24-1 and TRBJ2-2; D is possibly TRBD1 (6 bases). The CDR3 runs 15 residues. Deletions cut 1 base from V and 8 bases from J, with 13 bases between. Germline CDR1 reads KGHDR; CDR2 reads SFDVKD. The CDR3 nucleotides are TGTGCCACCAGTGATTTTTCGCGCGGACAGGGGGAGCTGTTTTTT. Its protein is CATSDFSRGQGELFF.

This rearrangement joins TRBV5-4 to TRBJ1-1; D possibly corresponds to TRBD1 (6 bases). Germline lookup yields CDR1 SGHNT and CDR2 YYREEE (reference sequence). V was trimmed by 5 bases and J by 0 bases, leaving 11 bases between them. This CDR3 region has 14 residues. Written as DNA, the CDR3 is TGTGCCAGCAGTCTGGGACAAGTGAACACTGAAGCTTTCTTT. Translation gives CASSLGQVNTEAFF.

The chain uses TRBV11-2 and TRBJ1-4; D is uncertain. CDR3 size: 12 residues. The V gene's germline CDR1 is SGHAT and CDR2 FQNNGV. Trimming removed 8 bases from V and 4 bases from J, with 8 bases in between. The CDR3 reads CASGRYNEKLFF. The CDR3 region has the DNA TGTGCCAGCGGGAGATATAATGAAAAACTGTTTTTT.

This clone came up once. The CDR3 DNA follows: TGTGCCAGCAGGAGTCGATCCCGAGACTACAATGAGCAGTTCTTC. As protein: CASRSRSRDYNEQFF. The chain carries TRBV7-2 and TRBJ2-1; the D is unclear. The germline V gene has CDR1 SGHTA and CDR2 FQGNSA. V lost 6 bases to trimming and J lost 3 bases, with 15 bases between them. The CDR3 has 15 residues.

The chain couples TRBV27 to TRBJ2-2, with a possible D match to TRBD2 (6 bases). V gave up 4 bases and J gave up 5 bases, with 14 bases separating them. This CDR3 has 15 residues. Germline CDR1 and CDR2: MNHEY and SMNVEV (reference sequence). In DNA, the CDR3 is TGTGCCAGCAGTTGGGGGGAGGTTCGGACCGGGGAGCTGTTTTTT. Residues: CASSWGEVRTGELFF.